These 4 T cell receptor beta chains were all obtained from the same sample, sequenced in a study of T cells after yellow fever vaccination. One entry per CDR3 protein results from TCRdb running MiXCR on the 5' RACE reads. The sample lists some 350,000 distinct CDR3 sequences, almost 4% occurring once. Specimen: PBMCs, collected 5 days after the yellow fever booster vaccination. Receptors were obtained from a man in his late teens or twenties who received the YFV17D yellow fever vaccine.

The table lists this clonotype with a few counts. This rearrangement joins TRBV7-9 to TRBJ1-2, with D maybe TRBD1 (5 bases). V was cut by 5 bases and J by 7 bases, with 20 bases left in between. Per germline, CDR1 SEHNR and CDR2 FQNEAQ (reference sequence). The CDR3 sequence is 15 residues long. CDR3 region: CASSERARGNTGYTF. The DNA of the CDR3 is TGTGCCAGCAGCGAAAGGGCGAGGGGTAACACTGGCTACACCTTC. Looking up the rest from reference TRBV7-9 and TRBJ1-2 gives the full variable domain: DTGVSQNPRHKITKRGQNVTFRCDPISEHNRLYWYRQTLGQGPEFLTYFQNEAQLEKSRLLSDRFSAERPKGSFSTLEIQRTEQGDSAMYLCASSERARGNTGYTFGSGTRLTVV.

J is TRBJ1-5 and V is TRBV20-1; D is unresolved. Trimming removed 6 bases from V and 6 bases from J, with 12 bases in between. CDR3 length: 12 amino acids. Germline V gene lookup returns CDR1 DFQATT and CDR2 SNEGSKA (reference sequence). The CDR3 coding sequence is TGCAGTGCCAAGGTGGGGTCTCAGCCCCAGCATTTT. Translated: CSAKVGSQPQHF.

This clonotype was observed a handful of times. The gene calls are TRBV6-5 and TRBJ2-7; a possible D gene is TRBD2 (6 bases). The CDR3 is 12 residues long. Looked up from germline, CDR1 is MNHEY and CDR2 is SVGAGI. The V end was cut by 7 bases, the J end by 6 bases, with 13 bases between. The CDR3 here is CASNGLGGEQYF. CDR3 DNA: TGTGCCAGCAACGGCTTGGGGGGCGAGCAGTACTTC.

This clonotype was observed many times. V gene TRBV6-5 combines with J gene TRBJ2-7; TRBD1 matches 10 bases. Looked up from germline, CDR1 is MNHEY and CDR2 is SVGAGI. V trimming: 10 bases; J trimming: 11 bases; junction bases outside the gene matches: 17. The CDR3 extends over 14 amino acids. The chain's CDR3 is CATGTRTGTGEKYF. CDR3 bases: TGTGCCACCGGGACCCGCACCGGGACAGGGGAGAAGTACTTC.